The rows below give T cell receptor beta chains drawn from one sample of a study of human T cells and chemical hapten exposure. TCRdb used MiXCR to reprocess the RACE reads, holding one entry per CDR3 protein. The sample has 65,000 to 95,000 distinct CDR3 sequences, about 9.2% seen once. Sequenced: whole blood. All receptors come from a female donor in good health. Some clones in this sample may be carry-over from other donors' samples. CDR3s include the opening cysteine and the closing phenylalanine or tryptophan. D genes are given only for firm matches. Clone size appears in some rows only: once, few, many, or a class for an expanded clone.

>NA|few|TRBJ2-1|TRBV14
TGTGCCAGCAGCCACCAATTATCAAGGGCAGGGACCTACAATGAGCAGTTCTTC
CASSHQLSRAGTYNEQFF
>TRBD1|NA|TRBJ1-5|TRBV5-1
TGCGCCAGCAGCCAAGGGACAGGGGGAAGCAATCAGCCCCAGCATTTT
CASSQGTGGSNQPQHF
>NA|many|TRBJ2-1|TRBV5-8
TGTGCCAGCAAGAAGGACCCCTCCTACAATGAGCAGTTCTTC
CASKKDPSYNEQFF
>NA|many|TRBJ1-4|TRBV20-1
TGCAGTGCTAGAATGGTTGGTGGCAAGAATGAAAAACTGTTTTTT
CSARMVGGKNEKLFF
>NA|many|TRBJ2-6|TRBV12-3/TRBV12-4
TGTGCCAGCACCGAAGTTGGGACTTCTGGGGCCAACGTCCTGACTTTC
CASTEVGTSGANVLTF
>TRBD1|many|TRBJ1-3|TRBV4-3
TGCGCCAGCAGCCAAGAAGGGACAGCCGGAAACACCATATATTTT
CASSQEGTAGNTIYF
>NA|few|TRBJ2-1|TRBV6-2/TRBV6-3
TGTGCCAGCAGTTACAATGTAGGGGCGGTCTACAATGAGCAGTTCTTC
CASSYNVGAVYNEQFF
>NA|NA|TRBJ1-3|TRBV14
TGTGCCAGCAGCCACAGGACAGTCACCGGGGACACCATATATTTT
CASSHRTVTGDTIYF
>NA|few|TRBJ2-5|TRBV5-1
TGCGCCAGCAGCTTGATGAGCGGAGAAGAGACCCAGTACTTC
CASSLMSGEETQYF
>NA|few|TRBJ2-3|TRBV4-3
TGCGCCAGTTCCAAGAGCACAGATACGCAGTATTTT
CASSKSTDTQYF
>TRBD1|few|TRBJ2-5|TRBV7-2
TGTGCCAGCAGCGCACCACAGGGGTTTGAGACCCAGTACTTC
CASSAPQGFETQYF
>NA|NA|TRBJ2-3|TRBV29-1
TGCAGCGTCGACAGAGGAACGCAGTATTTT
CSVDRGTQYF
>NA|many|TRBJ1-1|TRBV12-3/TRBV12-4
TGTGCCAGCAGTTTAGAGGTACAGACTGAAGCTTTCTTT
CASSLEVQTEAFF
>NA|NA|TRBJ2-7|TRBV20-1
TGCAGTGCTAGACTAAGCGGATCCGTTTGGGAGCAGTACTTC
CSARLSGSVWEQYF
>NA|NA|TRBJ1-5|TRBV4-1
TGCGCCAGCAGCCAAGGGTTGGGGGGTCAGCCCCAGCATTTT
CASSQGLGGQPQHF
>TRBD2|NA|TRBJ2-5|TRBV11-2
TGTGCCAGCAGCTTAGGTAACAAGCGGGGACGCCAAGAGACCCAGTACTTC
CASSLGNKRGRQETQYF
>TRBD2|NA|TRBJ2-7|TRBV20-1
TGCAGTGCCAGAAGGGGCGGGGGGGCCGTGTACGAGCAGTACTTC
CSARRGGGAVYEQYF
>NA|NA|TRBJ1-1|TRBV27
TGTGCCACCAGGGGAAGGTTGAACACTGAAGCTTTCTTT
CATRGRLNTEAFF
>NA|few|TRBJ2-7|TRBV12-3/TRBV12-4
TGTGCCAGCAGTTGGTCTGGGGTATGGGGCCACGAGCAGTACTTC
CASSWSGVWGHEQYF
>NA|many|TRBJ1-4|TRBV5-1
TGCGCCAGCAGCCGCGTTATGGGGGCAACTAATGAAAAACTGTTTTTT
CASSRVMGATNEKLFF
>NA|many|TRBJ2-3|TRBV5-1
TGCGCCAGCAGCTTGGAAATTTCGGGCACAGATACGCAGTATTTT
CASSLEISGTDTQYF
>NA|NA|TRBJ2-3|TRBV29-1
TGCAGCGTTCTTGGGCCCTCGGATACGCAGTATTTT
CSVLGPSDTQYF
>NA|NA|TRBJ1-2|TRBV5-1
TGCGCCAGCAGTTTGATGGGACATTACTATGGCTACACCTTC
CASSLMGHYYGYTF
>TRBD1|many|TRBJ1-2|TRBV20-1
TGCAGTGCTATCGACAGGGCTGACTATGGCTACACCTTC
CSAIDRADYGYTF
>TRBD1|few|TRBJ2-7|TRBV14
TGTGCCAGCAGCCAAGATTTGGACAGGGTCTACGAGCAGTACTTC
CASSQDLDRVYEQYF
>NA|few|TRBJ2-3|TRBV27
TGTGCCAGCAGTTTATCGCCTGTCGCGGCCCACACAGATACGCAGTATTTT
CASSLSPVAAHTDTQYF
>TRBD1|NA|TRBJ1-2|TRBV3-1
TGTGCCGCGGGGACTTATAATACAGGGGACTATGGCTACACCTTC
CAAGTYNTGDYGYTF